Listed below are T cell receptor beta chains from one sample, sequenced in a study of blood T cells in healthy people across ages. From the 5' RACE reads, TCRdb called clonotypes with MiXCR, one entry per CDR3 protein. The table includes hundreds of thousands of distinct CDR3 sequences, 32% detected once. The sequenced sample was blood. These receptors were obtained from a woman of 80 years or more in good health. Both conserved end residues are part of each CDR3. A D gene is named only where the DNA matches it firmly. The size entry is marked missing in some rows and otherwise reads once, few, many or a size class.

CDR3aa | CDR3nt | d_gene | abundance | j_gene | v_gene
CASSLVGSGNYGYTF | TGTGCCAGCAGTTTAGTGGGTAGCGGAAACTATGGCTACACCTTC | . | many | TRBJ1-2 | TRBV28
CSANPGPGTVNYGYTF | TGCAGTGCTAACCCGGGCCCCGGAACAGTAAACTATGGCTACACCTTC | . | . | TRBJ1-2 | TRBV20-1
CASRPPGQGFLEETQYF | TGTGCCAGCAGGCCACCGGGACAGGGGTTTTTGGAAGAGACCCAGTACTTC | TRBD1 | . | TRBJ2-5 | TRBV6-1
CASSYGRGVETQYF | TGTGCCAGCAGTTACGGAAGGGGGGTGGAGACCCAGTACTTC | . | many | TRBJ2-5 | TRBV6-5
CASSYYPPDRAGSPLHF | TGTGCCAGCAGTTATTATCCCCCCGACAGGGCGGGCTCACCCCTCCACTTT | TRBD1 | few | TRBJ1-6 | TRBV6-6
CASSYPASTDTQYF | TGCGCCAGCAGCTATCCGGCGTCCACAGATACGCAGTATTTT | . | many | TRBJ2-3 | TRBV5-1
CASSADAPEAFF | TGTGCCAGCAGTGCTGACGCGCCTGAAGCTTTCTTT | . | . | TRBJ1-1 | TRBV6-1
CASSPTGLPEETQYF | TGTGCCAGCAGCCCAACCGGACTTCCCGAAGAGACCCAGTACTTC | . | many | TRBJ2-5 | TRBV7-2
CASSLNQGASYNEQFF | TGTGCCAGCAGCTTGAACCAGGGGGCCTCCTACAATGAGCAGTTCTTC | TRBD1 | many | TRBJ2-1 | TRBV5-4
CASSLTSGRHNEQYF | TGCGCCAGCAGCCTGACTAGCGGGAGGCATAACGAGCAGTACTTC | TRBD2 | many | TRBJ2-7 | TRBV4-3
CASKEGRRGRTEAFF | TGTGCCAGCAAAGAGGGGAGGAGGGGAAGGACTGAAGCTTTCTTT | . | . | TRBJ1-1 | TRBV6-1
CASSQREGQPNYNSPLHF | TGTGCCAGCAGTCAACGGGAGGGACAGCCAAACTATAATTCACCCCTCCACTTT | TRBD1 | many | TRBJ1-6 | TRBV6-1
CASSHDSSGANVLTF | TGTGCCAGCAGCCATGACTCCTCTGGGGCCAACGTCCTGACTTTC | . | many | TRBJ2-6 | TRBV7-3
CSVLGGRVPGETQYF | TGCAGCGTTCTTGGCGGGAGAGTTCCCGGGGAGACCCAGTACTTC | TRBD2 | . | TRBJ2-5 | TRBV29-1
CASSATSGGFQETQYF | TGTGCCAGCAGCGCGACTAGCGGGGGGTTCCAAGAGACCCAGTACTTC | TRBD2 | many | TRBJ2-5 | TRBV9
CASSRPVRGGEQFF | TGTGCCAGCAGCCGACCGGTCCGCGGGGGTGAGCAGTTCTTC | TRBD2 | many | TRBJ2-1 | TRBV7-2
CASSSPGTSFNEQFF | TGCGCCAGCAGCTCCCCCGGGACCTCGTTCAATGAGCAGTTCTTC | . | . | TRBJ2-1 | TRBV5-1
CASSSILRGDTQYF | TGTGCCAGCAGTTCCATACTAAGGGGGGATACGCAGTATTTT | . | many | TRBJ2-3 | TRBV6-6
CASSSTGQLSGANVLTF | TGCGCCAGCAGCTCAACGGGACAGCTCTCTGGGGCCAACGTCCTGACTTTC | TRBD1 | few | TRBJ2-6 | TRBV5-1
CASSPPGQANGYTF | TGTGCCAGCAGCCCCCCCGGACAGGCGAATGGCTACACCTTC | TRBD1 | . | TRBJ1-2 | TRBV7-9
CASSQEGQRSGANVLTF | TGCGCCAGCAGCCAAGAGGGACAGAGATCTGGGGCCAACGTCCTGACTTTC | TRBD1 | once | TRBJ2-6 | TRBV4-3
CASSYPTSGRGTQYF | TGTGCCAGCAGTTACCCGACTAGCGGGAGAGGTACGCAGTATTTT | TRBD2 | . | TRBJ2-3 | TRBV6-5
CASSLEGTGGGYTF | TGCGCCAGCAGCTTGGAGGGTACCGGAGGGGGCTACACCTTC | . | many | TRBJ1-2 | TRBV5-1
CASRWTGGGYGYTF | TGTGCCAGCAGGTGGACAGGGGGAGGTTATGGCTACACCTTC | TRBD1 | once | TRBJ1-2 | TRBV6-2/TRBV6-3
CTWSGVNTEAFF | TGTACCTGGAGCGGGGTGAACACTGAAGCTTTCTTT | . | . | TRBJ1-1 | TRBV30
CASSKTGEGTEAFF | TGTGCCAGCAGCAAGACAGGGGAGGGCACTGAAGCTTTCTTT | TRBD1 | many | TRBJ1-1 | TRBV7-3
CSAGRLAGGIETQYF | TGCAGTGCAGGGCGACTAGCGGGGGGCATAGAGACCCAGTACTTC | TRBD2 | . | TRBJ2-5 | TRBV20-1
CSARQVGTSANVDTQYF | TGCAGTGCTCGACAGGTGGGGACTAGCGCCAATGTAGATACGCAGTATTTT | TRBD2 | many | TRBJ2-3 | TRBV20-1
CASARAPTDTQYF | TGTGCCAGCGCCCGGGCCCCAACAGATACGCAGTATTTT | . | many | TRBJ2-3 | TRBV7-2
CASSLTPYGAEAFF | TGTGCCAGCAGTCTGACACCTTATGGCGCTGAAGCTTTCTTT | . | . | TRBJ1-1 | TRBV6-5
CASGKDRAGTEAFF | TGTGCCAGCGGGAAGGACAGGGCTGGCACTGAAGCTTTCTTT | TRBD1 | . | TRBJ1-1 | TRBV12-3/TRBV12-4
CSARQSVRGYTGELFF | TGCAGTGCTAGACAAAGTGTGCGGGGATACACCGGGGAGCTGTTTTTT | . | many | TRBJ2-2 | TRBV20-1
CASSLEVQGNSGYTF | TGTGCCAGCAGCTTAGAGGTACAGGGGAACTCCGGCTACACCTTC | TRBD1 | many | TRBJ1-2 | TRBV7-9
CASSLSAANTGELFF | TGTGCCAGCAGCTTATCTGCAGCTAACACCGGGGAGCTGTTTTTT | . | . | TRBJ2-2 | TRBV13
CSVEDRIGGGNTIYF | TGCAGCGTTGAAGATCGAATTGGGGGGGGAAACACCATATATTTT | . | . | TRBJ1-3 | TRBV29-1
CASSPQGLVGYEQYF | TGTGCCAGCAGTCCACAGGGGCTGGTCGGCTACGAGCAGTACTTC | TRBD1 | . | TRBJ2-7 | TRBV12-3/TRBV12-4
CASSQEGRFSGANVLTF | TGTGCCAGCAGCCAAGAAGGTAGATTCTCTGGGGCCAACGTCCTGACTTTC | . | many | TRBJ2-6 | TRBV3-1
CASSYSTSPGTQYF | TGTGCCAGCAGTTACTCTACTAGCCCGGGGACCCAGTACTTC | . | few | TRBJ2-5 | TRBV6-2/TRBV6-3
CASSPGLGGNIQYF | TGTGCCAGCAGCCCGGGACTAGGGGGAAACATTCAGTACTTC | TRBD2 | many | TRBJ2-4 | TRBV5-4
CSVLQGIYEQYF | TGCAGCGTCCTACAGGGGATCTACGAGCAGTACTTC | TRBD1 | many | TRBJ2-7 | TRBV29-1
CASSLGRGAGYEQYF | TGTGCCAGCAGCTTAGGGCGGGGGGCTGGGTACGAGCAGTACTTC | TRBD2 | many | TRBJ2-7 | TRBV5-1
CATSRTRNTEAFF | TGTGCCACCAGCAGAACAAGGAACACTGAAGCTTTCTTT | . | few | TRBJ1-1 | TRBV15
CASSPYQGLYEQYF | TGCGCCAGCAGCCCTTATCAGGGACTCTACGAGCAGTACTTC | . | many | TRBJ2-7 | TRBV5-1
CASSTTTGRGGEQYF | TGTGCCAGCAGCACCACGACAGGGCGTGGTGGGGAGCAGTACTTC | TRBD1 | few | TRBJ2-7 | TRBV9
CASSPVYGYTF | TGTGCCAGCAGCCCTGTATATGGCTACACCTTC | . | . | TRBJ1-2 | TRBV7-9
CASTPGTSGFTDTQYF | TGTGCCAGCACTCCCGGTACTAGCGGATTCACAGATACGCAGTATTTT | TRBD2 | . | TRBJ2-3 | TRBV12-3/TRBV12-4
CSARISFGDAAYEQYF | TGCAGTGCTAGAATTTCCTTCGGGGACGCTGCCTACGAGCAGTACTTC | . | many | TRBJ2-7 | TRBV20-1
CATSSNRPIRRDTEAFF | TGTGCCACCAGCAGTAACAGGCCCATACGCCGCGACACTGAAGCTTTCTTT | . | few | TRBJ1-1 | TRBV15